The 26 T cell receptor beta chains below come from one sample, sequenced in a study of cytomegalovirus exposure and HLA in healthy donors. Profiled with immunoSEQ multiplex PCR; TCRdb holds only in-frame clones, not every one. Counted here are some 170,000 clones, around nine tenths occurring once; the ten biggest clones make up 6.5% to 7.5%. The sequenced sample consisted of PBMCs. The receptors stem from a man aged 25 to 40 in good health and CMV-seropositive.

The J gene is TRBJ2-4, the V gene TRBV19; TRBD1 matches 10 bases. The germline V gene encodes CDR1 LNHDA and CDR2 SQIVND (reference sequence). The CDR3 runs 15 residues. V trimming: 3 bases; J trimming: 8 bases; junction bases outside the gene matches: 7. CDR3 region: CASSMVSDRGDIQYF. CDR3 coding DNA: TGTGCCAGTAGTATGGTATCGGACAGGGGGGACATTCAGTACTTC.

This sequence joins TRBV19 and TRBJ2-1; 7 nucleotides match TRBD2. Germline lookup yields CDR1 LNHDA and CDR2 SQIVND (reference sequence). The trim removed 8 bases at V and 4 bases at J, leaving 11 bases unmatched. The CDR3 covers 15 residues. Written as DNA, the CDR3 is TGTGCCAGTGATCCTGGGGCTAGCGGTTACAATGAGCAGTTCTTC. This gives the protein CASDPGASGYNEQFF.

V is TRBV27 and J is TRBJ2-1, with no clear D. With 5 bases removed from V and 10 bases from J, the gap between germline ends came to 15 bases. The CDR3 contains 13 residues. Germline lookup yields CDR1 MNHEY and CDR2 SMNVEV (reference sequence). DNA for the CDR3: TGTGCCAGCAGTCTTATACCTCCCGGCGAGCAGTTCTTC. It translates to CASSLIPPGEQFF.

This clone was observed once. The genes are TRBV2 and TRBJ2-3; D might be TRBD2 (7 bases). Germline V gene sequence: CDR1 SNHLY, CDR2 FYNNEI. The V gene lost 4 bases and the J gene lost 2 bases, with 10 bases spanning the gap. The CDR3 has 14 residues. CDR3 protein: CASSAGGVTDTQYF. CDR3 coding DNA: TGTGCCAGCAGTGCGGGGGGCGTCACAGATACGCAGTATTTT.

The chain employs TRBV9 and TRBJ2-7; 7 nucleotides line up with TRBD1. V trimming: 4 bases; J trimming: 1 base; junction bases outside the gene matches: 2. CDR1 and CDR2 (germline): SGDLS, YYNGEE. The CDR3 spans 13 residues. The CDR3 DNA is TGTGCCAGCAGCACGGGACAGTCCTACGAGCAGTACTTC. This translates into CASSTGQSYEQYF. Full variable domain (remainder filled in from reference TRBV9 and TRBJ2-7): DSGVTQTPKHLITATGQRVTLRCSPRSGDLSVYWYQQSLDQGLQFLIQYYNGEERAKGNILERFSAQQFPDLHSELNLSSLELGDSALYFCASSTGQSYEQYFGPGTRLTVT.

The V and J genes are TRBV7-8 and TRBJ2-7; TRBD1 matches at 10 bases. With V trimmed by 3 bases and J by 2 bases, 10 bases remained unmatched. This CDR3 is built from 17 residues. From germline, CDR1 is SGHVS and CDR2 FQNEAQ. The CDR3 is CASSFSSGGTGAYEQYF. The CDR3 coding sequence is TGTGCCAGCAGCTTTAGTTCAGGCGGGACAGGGGCCTACGAGCAGTACTTC.

This chain uses TRBV5-1 with TRBJ2-7; the D gene could be TRBD1 or TRBD2 (5 bases each). Germline V lookup: CDR1 SGHRS, CDR2 YFSETQ. The CDR3 is made up of 16 amino acids. V was cut by 0 bases and J by 1 base, with 14 bases left in between. The CDR3 here is CASSLGGWDPSYEQYF. The CDR3 nucleotides are TGCGCCAGCAGCTTGGGAGGGTGGGACCCTTCCTACGAGCAGTACTTC.

CDR3 amino acids: CASSSNTAGGSNQPQHF. DNA of the CDR3: TGTGCCAGCAGTTCTAATACCGCAGGGGGAAGCAATCAGCCCCAGCATTTT. The genes are TRBV28 and TRBJ1-5; the match to TRBD1 covers 7 bases. The V and J ends lost 4 bases and 1 base, in that order; junction bases with no gene match: 10. This CDR3 has 17 residues. The germline CDR1 and CDR2 sequences are MDHEN and SYDVKM.

The chain recombines TRBV9 with TRBJ2-1, with TRBD2 matching 9 bases. CDR1 is SGDLS and CDR2 is YYNGEE in the germline V gene. The CDR3 length is 17 residues. The V gene end was trimmed by 3 bases and the J gene end by 1 base; junction bases not matched to a gene: 8. CDR3 sequence (DNA): TGTGCCAGCAGCGGGGGTAGCGGGGGAAATTCCTACAATGAGCAGTTCTTC. Protein: CASSGGSGGNSYNEQFF.

This clone was seen more than once but under ten times. This chain links TRBV30 with TRBJ1-2; D not resolved. The CDR3 length is 13 residues. CDR1 GTSNPN and CDR2 SVGIG come from the germline V gene (reference sequence). Trimming pared 0 bases from V and 8 bases from J, leaving 13 bases between. Here the CDR3 reads CAWSVRGTRGYTF. CDR3 DNA: TGTGCCTGGAGTGTACGGGGAACTCGGGGCTACACCTTC. Looking up the rest from reference TRBV30 and TRBJ1-2 gives the full variable domain: SQTIHQWPATLVQPVGSPLSLECTVEGTSNPNLYWYRQAAGRGLQLLFYSVGIGQISSEVPQNLSASRPQDRQFILSSKKLLLSDSGFYLCAWSVRGTRGYTFGSGTRLTVV.

The table lists this clone with a few counts. The chain couples TRBV4-3 to TRBJ1-1; D gene unclear. CDR3 length equals 13 residues. Germline CDR1 and CDR2: LGHNA and YSLEER. Between the trimmed V and J ends, which lost 2 bases and 3 bases, there was a span of 7 bases. CDR3 sequence: CASSQLRDTEAFF. CDR3 nucleotides: TGCGCCAGCAGCCAATTACGTGACACTGAAGCTTTCTTT.

Here the CDR3 reads CASRTTGVHGYTF. CDR3 bases: TGTGCCAGTAGAACAACAGGGGTCCATGGCTACACCTTC. The chain couples TRBV19 to TRBJ1-2, with TRBD1 matching 7 bases. The length of the CDR3 is 13 residues. Germline CDR1 reads LNHDA; CDR2 reads SQIVND (reference sequence). With 6 bases clipped from V and 6 bases from J, the junction kept 7 bases outside the gene matches.

This clone was counted between two and nine times. This chain joins TRBV28 and TRBJ2-2, with D unresolved. The ends were cut back, 6 bases at V and 7 bases at J, with 15 bases in the middle. CDR1 and CDR2 from the germline V gene are MDHEN and SYDVKM. CDR3 size: 14 residues. The DNA of the CDR3 is TGTGCCAGCAGCCTCCGTCGGCGGAACGGGGAGCTGTTTTTT. Its translation: CASSLRRRNGELFF.

The V and J genes are TRBV28 and TRBJ2-7; D is possibly TRBD1 (7 bases). This CDR3 is built from 16 residues. V shed 5 bases and J shed 1 base, with 18 bases lying between them. CDR1 is MDHEN and CDR2 is SYDVKM in the germline V gene. Here the CDR3 DNA reads TGTGCCAGCAGTAACGGCGGGGCACAGGGGTCCTACGAGCAGTACTTC. Amino acids: CASSNGGAQGSYEQYF.

The chain recombines TRBV19 with TRBJ1-2, with D hard to call. V lost 5 bases and J lost 8, with 12 bases in between. CDR1 is LNHDA and CDR2 is SQIVND in the germline V gene (reference sequence). The CDR3 covers 12 residues. CDR3 sequence reads: CASSSAASGYTF. CDR3 nucleotides: TGTGCCAGTAGTTCCGCTGCCTCGGGCTACACCTTC.

This chain's CDR3 is CASSPGQGLSYEQYF. The CDR3 bases are TGTGCCAGCAGTCCCGGACAGGGACTCTCCTACGAGCAGTACTTC. The rearrangement joins TRBV6-5 to TRBJ2-7; 8 nucleotides agree with TRBD1. The CDR3 covers 15 residues. V was clipped by 5 bases and J by 0 bases; unmatched bases: 6. Germline assignment: CDR1 MNHEY and CDR2 SVGAGI.

V gene TRBV6-6 combines with J gene TRBJ2-7; 9 nucleotides agree with TRBD1. V gave up 8 bases and J gave up 5 bases; unmatched junction bases: 13. Germline CDR1 reads MNHNY; CDR2 reads SVGAGI (reference sequence). CDR3 length: 15 amino acids. The CDR3 loop is CASGSEDRGRHEQYF. DNA of the CDR3: TGTGCCAGCGGATCCGAGGACAGGGGTCGGCACGAGCAGTACTTC.

The chain has TRBV5-1 and TRBJ2-3, with a weak D call TRBD1 (6 bases). V dropped 0 bases and J dropped 4 bases, with 9 bases sitting between them. The CDR3 length is 14 residues. From germline, CDR1 is SGHRS and CDR2 YFSETQ. The CDR3 DNA follows: TGCGCCAGCAGCTTGGAAACAGGGTCAGATACGCAGTATTTT. It specifies CASSLETGSDTQYF.

This chain connects TRBV5-4 to TRBJ2-7; no clear D gene. Germline-derived CDR1 and CDR2 are SGHNT and YYREEE (reference sequence). CDR3 length: 14 amino acids. V was clipped by 0 bases and J by 4 bases, with 11 bases between them. CDR3 nucleotides: TGTGCCAGCAGCTTGGGCTTGAGTGAGTACGAGCAGTACTTC. Its translation is CASSLGLSEYEQYF.

This clone was found once. The V and J genes are TRBV5-1 and TRBJ1-2; D perhaps matches TRBD1 (6 bases). V was pared by 4 bases and J by 2 bases, with 9 bases between. The CDR3 extends over 13 amino acids. The V gene's germline CDR1 is SGHRS and CDR2 YFSETQ. The CDR3 DNA reads TGCGCCAGCAGCCGGACAGCCAACTATGGCTACACCTTC. Its protein product is CASSRTANYGYTF.

The V call is TRBV5-1, the J call TRBJ1-2; no clear D. With 0 bases removed from V and 5 bases from J, the gap between germline ends came to 8 bases. The CDR3 extends over 13 amino acids. Germline V CDR1 and CDR2: SGHRS, YFSETQ. The CDR3 spells CASSLEISYGYTF. The CDR3 bases are TGCGCCAGCAGCTTGGAGATCTCATATGGCTACACCTTC.

The V and J genes are TRBV7-9 and TRBJ2-7; 8 bases match TRBD1. CDR1 and CDR2 from the germline V gene are SEHNR and FQNEAQ (reference sequence). The CDR3 contains 16 residues. The ends lost 5 bases at V and 2 bases at J; junction bases unmatched: 11. CDR3 loop: CASSQGAVAIPYEQYF. CDR3 nucleotide sequence: TGTGCCAGCAGCCAGGGGGCTGTTGCCATACCCTACGAGCAGTACTTC.

The V gene is TRBV4-3, the J gene TRBJ2-1, with a tentative D call TRBD2 (6 bases). CDR3 length: 15 amino acids. Germline V gives CDR1 LGHNA, CDR2 YSLEER. V was shortened by 1 base and J by 6 bases, with 13 bases between the two germline ends. The CDR3 loop is CASSQVVEGGNEQFF. CDR3 nucleotides: TGCGCCAGCAGCCAAGTTGTTGAGGGAGGCAATGAGCAGTTCTTC.

This chain joins TRBV7-2 and TRBJ1-2; D not resolved. This CDR3 comprises 16 residues. V lost 1 base and J 7 bases, leaving 19 bases between the germline ends. CDR1 is SGHTA, CDR2 FQGNSA, per germline. In nucleotides, the CDR3 is TGTGCCAGCAGCTTAGTGGGAACGTCGAGGGTAGGTGGCTACACCTTC. This encodes CASSLVGTSRVGGYTF.

In its sample, this clone was seen once. The rearrangement links TRBV18 to TRBJ1-2; D is perhaps TRBD1 (5 bases). This CDR3 contains 16 residues. The germline V gene has CDR1 KGHSH and CDR2 LQKENI. Trimming removed 2 bases at V and 6 bases at J, with 19 bases between. The CDR3 sequence: CASSPNGGFRNDGYTF. The CDR3 nucleotides read TGTGCCAGCTCACCAAATGGGGGGTTTAGGAACGATGGCTACACCTTC.

The rearrangement links TRBV6-6 to TRBJ2-4; D may correspond to TRBD1 or TRBD2 (5 bases each). V dropped 2 bases and J dropped 7 bases, with 12 bases sitting between them. Germline V gives CDR1 MNHNY, CDR2 SVGAGI (reference sequence). The CDR3 loop spans 14 amino acids. CDR3 protein: CASSYRDRVNIQYF. CDR3 nucleotides: TGTGCCAGCAGTTACCGGGACCGGGTCAACATTCAGTACTTC.